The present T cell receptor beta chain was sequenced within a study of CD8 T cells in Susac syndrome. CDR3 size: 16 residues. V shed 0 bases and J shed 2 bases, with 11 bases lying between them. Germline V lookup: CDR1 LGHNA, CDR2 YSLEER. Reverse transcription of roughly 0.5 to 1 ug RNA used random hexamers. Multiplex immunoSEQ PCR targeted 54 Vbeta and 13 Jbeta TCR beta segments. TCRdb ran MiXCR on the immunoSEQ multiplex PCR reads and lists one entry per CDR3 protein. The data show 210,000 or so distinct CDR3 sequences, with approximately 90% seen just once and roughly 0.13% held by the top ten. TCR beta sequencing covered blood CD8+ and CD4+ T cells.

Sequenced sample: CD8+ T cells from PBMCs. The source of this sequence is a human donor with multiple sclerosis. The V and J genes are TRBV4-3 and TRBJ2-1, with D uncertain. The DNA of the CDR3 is TGCGCCAGCAGCCAAGATGGTGGCGTACCCTACAATGAGCAGTTCTTC. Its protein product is CASSQDGGVPYNEQFF.